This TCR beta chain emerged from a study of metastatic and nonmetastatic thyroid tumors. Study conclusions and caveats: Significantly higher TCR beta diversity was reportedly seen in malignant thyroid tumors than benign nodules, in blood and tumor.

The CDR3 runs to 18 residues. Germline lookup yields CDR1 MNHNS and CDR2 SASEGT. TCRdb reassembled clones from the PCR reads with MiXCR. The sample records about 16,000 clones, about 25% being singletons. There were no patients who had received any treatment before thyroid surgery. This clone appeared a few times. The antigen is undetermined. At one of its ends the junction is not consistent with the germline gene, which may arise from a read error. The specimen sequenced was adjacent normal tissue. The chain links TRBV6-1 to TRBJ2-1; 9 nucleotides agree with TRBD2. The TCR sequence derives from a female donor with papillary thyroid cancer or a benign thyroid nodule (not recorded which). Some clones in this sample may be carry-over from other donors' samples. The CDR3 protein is CASGENSLRATSGNEQFF. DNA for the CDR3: TGTGCCAGCGGTGAAAACAGCCTCCGGGCAACTAGCGGGAATGAGCAGTTCTTC.